The T cell receptor beta chain described here comes from a study of shared T cell receptors in the human thymus. Measured with immunoSEQ multiplex PCR; TCRdb has only the in-frame clones, and not every one. The profile covers approximately 730,000 clones, with approximately 83% appearing a single time and around 0.01% taken by the ten largest. CDR1 SGHRS and CDR2 YFSETQ come from the germline V gene. This CDR3 is built from 15 residues. Between the trimmed V and J ends, which lost 0 bases and 1 base, there was a span of 10 bases. The same sample was also used in a study of human thymus T cells. From that report: Each of the donors was a healthy Finnish infant who was undergoing open corrective cardiac surgery for congenital heart defects. The thymus tissue came from resections taken during corrective heart surgery. Biased V and J segment usage appeared in thymus and peripheral blood.

This sequence was found in a girl less than two years old with a congenital heart defect. Sequencing was done on a sample of thymocytes. The chain recombines TRBV5-1 with TRBJ1-2, with D perhaps matching TRBD1 (5 bases). The DNA of the CDR3 is TGCGCCAGCAGCTTGGTTGGGGGGGATAACTATGGCTACACCTTC. This translates into CASSLVGGDNYGYTF.